Below, 24 T cell receptor beta chains from the same sample are listed, as sequenced in a study of Ad26.COV2.S vaccination and SARS-CoV-2 variants. Data came from immunoSEQ multiplex PCR; TCRdb stores just in-frame clones and leaves some out. The sample includes about 440,000 clones, around 91% of them seen just once. Treatment meaning: about 20 received Ad26.COV2.S at low or high dose, single or two shots; several received placebo; per-sample allocation not given. At day 63 after the first vaccine or placebo injection, samples were drawn. The material sequenced was peripheral blood, taken in a trial of Ad26.COV2.S vaccine versus placebo. The receptors here all came from a person aged 18-60 years who received the Ad26.COV2.S COVID-19 vaccine or a placebo.

The chain is built from TRBV19 and TRBJ1-1, with D unresolved. This CDR3 has 13 residues. The ends were cut back, 7 bases at V and 1 base at J, with 10 bases in the middle. Germline assignment: CDR1 LNHDA and CDR2 SQIVND (reference sequence). The CDR3 protein is CASTRRTNTEAFF. As DNA, the CDR3 is TGTGCCAGTACGCGGCGGACGAACACTGAAGCTTTCTTT.

This rearrangement joins TRBV15 to TRBJ2-1; 11 bases map to TRBD2. Unmatched junction bases numbered 7, after V lost 2 bases and J lost 10 bases. Germline assignment: CDR1 LNHNV and CDR2 YYDKDF (reference sequence). CDR3 length equals 15 residues. The CDR3 coding sequence is TGTGCCACCAGCAGACCTACTAGCGGGAGTGAGGAGCAGTTCTTC. It translates to CATSRPTSGSEEQFF.

The chain employs TRBV2 and TRBJ1-5; the D is unclear. Germline V gives CDR1 SNHLY, CDR2 FYNNEI. V was trimmed by 0 bases and J by 6 bases, leaving 9 bases between them. The CDR3 loop spans 14 amino acids. The CDR3 spells CASSEAWRSQPQHF. CDR3 sequence (DNA): TGTGCCAGCAGTGAAGCTTGGAGGTCTCAGCCCCAGCATTTT. Combining the CDR3 with reference TRBV2 and TRBJ1-5 gives the whole variable domain EPEVTQTPSHQVTQMGQEVILRCVPISNHLYFYWYRQILGQKVEFLVSFYNNEISEKSEIFDDQFSVERPDGSNFTLKIRSTKLEDSAMYFCASSEAWRSQPQHFGDGTRLSIL.

The CDR3 DNA reads TGTGCCAGTAGGGGGTCTAGCGGGAGGAAAAATATGGAGACCCAGTACTTC. Encoded protein: CASRGSSGRKNMETQYF. This chain links TRBV7-9 with TRBJ2-5, with TRBD2 matching over 11 bases. Trimming removed 9 bases from V and 5 bases from J; junction bases left unmatched: 17. The CDR3 contains 17 residues. Germline V gene sequence: CDR1 SEHNR, CDR2 FQNEAQ (reference sequence).

This sequence joins TRBV18 and TRBJ1-3; no reliable D call. This CDR3 region has 14 residues. Germline loops: CDR1 KGHSH, CDR2 LQKENI. Trimming cost V 2 bases and J 2 bases, with 7 bases left between them. In DNA form, the CDR3 reads TGTGCCAGCTCACCAGACCTAGCTGGAAACACCATATATTTT. Encoded protein: CASSPDLAGNTIYF.

The CDR3 here is CASSDDRVGLGQYF. CDR3 DNA sequence: TGCGCCAGCAGCGATGACAGGGTTGGGCTAGGGCAGTACTTC. This chain connects TRBV5-1 to TRBJ2-7; the match to TRBD1 covers 7 bases. The J segment lost 9 bases and the V segment lost 4 bases, leaving 13 bases of the junction unmatched. Germline values: CDR1 SGHRS, CDR2 YFSETQ. The CDR3 loop spans 14 amino acids.

The J gene is TRBJ2-1, the V gene TRBV9; 9 nucleotides line up with TRBD1. Trimming cost V 4 bases and J 8 bases; bases outside gene matches: 10. Per the germline V gene, CDR1 is SGDLS and CDR2 is YYNGEE. CDR3 length: 15 amino acids. The CDR3 coding sequence is TGTGCCAGCAGCTCAGGGACAGGGCCTCTGCATGAGCAGTTCTTC. This sequence encodes CASSSGTGPLHEQFF.

Turning to this clone: Different DNA sequences within this sample yield the same CDR3. The chain employs TRBV12-3 or TRBV12-4 and TRBJ2-5; D call uncertain. The CDR3 consists of 12 residues. Trimming took off 3 bases at V and 1 base at J, with 3 bases between the two ends. The CDR3 DNA reads TGTGCCAGCAGTTTGATCCAAGAGACCCAGTACTTC. Encoded protein: CASSLIQETQYF.

This clone occurred a few times. V is TRBV4-2 and J is TRBJ2-7, with D possibly being TRBD1 or TRBD2 (5 bases each). The CDR3 covers 15 residues. The germline CDR1 and CDR2 sequences are LGHNA and YNFKEQ. The ends were cut back, 2 bases at V and 4 bases at J, with 15 bases in the middle. CDR3 nucleotides: TGTGCCAGCAGCCAAAATGAGGGGTCCTCGTACGAGCAGTACTTC. Translated, it gives CASSQNEGSSYEQYF.

This sequence joins TRBV7-8 and TRBJ2-5; a possible D gene is TRBD1 (5 bases). Trimming took off 2 bases at V and 4 bases at J, with 8 bases between the two ends. The CDR3 has 13 amino acids. Germline V CDR1 and CDR2: SGHVS, FQNEAQ. The CDR3 region has the DNA TGTGCCAGCAGCTTAAATACAGGAGAGACCCAGTACTTC. Encoded protein: CASSLNTGETQYF.

This clone showed up just a few times. V usage is TRBV18 and J usage is TRBJ2-7; possibly TRBD2 for D (6 bases). V was pared by 5 bases and J by 3 bases, with 11 bases between. This CDR3 is 13 amino acids long. CDR1 and CDR2 from the germline V gene are KGHSH and LQKENI. The CDR3 DNA reads as TGTGCCAGCTCAGAGGGGACTTTCTACGAGCAGTACTTC. Protein: CASSEGTFYEQYF.

The chain links TRBV7-3 to TRBJ2-7; 10 positions match TRBD1. CDR3 size: 14 residues. V lost 5 bases, J lost 4 bases, and 5 bases stayed unmatched. CDR1 SGHTA and CDR2 FQGTGA come from the germline V gene. The CDR3 DNA reads TGTGCCAGCAGCCTATTGGGACAGGGGTACGAGCAGTACTTC. Encoded protein: CASSLLGQGYEQYF.

The J gene is TRBJ1-1, the V gene TRBV19, with TRBD1 matching over 7 bases. The CDR3 is 16 residues long. Trimming took 2 bases from V and 1 from J; bases not matched to a gene: 7. Germline V CDR1 and CDR2: LNHDA, SQIVND (reference sequence). Here the CDR3 DNA reads TGTGCCAGTAGTATACATAGGACAGGCCCGAACACTGAAGCTTTCTTT. It codes for CASSIHRTGPNTEAFF.

The rearrangement uses TRBV25-1 and TRBJ1-1, with 9 bases aligning to TRBD1. V was pared by 7 bases and J by 4 bases, with 10 bases of the junction left unmatched. The germline CDR1 and CDR2 sequences are MGHDK and SYGVNS. The CDR3 contains 15 residues. CDR3 nucleotides: TGTGCCAGCACGGGACAGGGAGGTATTTTCACTGAAGCTTTCTTT. This sequence encodes CASTGQGGIFTEAFF.

This clone has just one count. The chain employs TRBV6-5 and TRBJ1-3; the D gene is possibly TRBD1 (6 bases). V lost 4 bases and J lost 3, with 16 bases in between. CDR1 and CDR2 from the germline V gene are MNHEY and SVGAGI. This CDR3 is built from 16 residues. The chain's CDR3 is CASSSGGLVGGNTIYF. For the CDR3, the DNA is TGTGCCAGCAGTTCTGGGGGCCTAGTAGGTGGAAACACCATATATTTT.

This clone was seen a few times. The chain recombines TRBV10-3 with TRBJ2-3; 8 bases align to TRBD1. This CDR3 is built from 17 residues. Germline-derived CDR1 and CDR2 are ENHRY and SYGVKD. The V and J ends lost 3 bases and 1 base, in that order; junction bases with no gene match: 9. The CDR3 DNA is TGTGCCATCAGTGAATCCGAACAGGGGGTTGGCACAGATACGCAGTATTTT. This gives the protein CAISESEQGVGTDTQYF.

The V and J genes are TRBV27 and TRBJ2-5; 7 bases are shared with TRBD2. The CDR3 has 16 residues. Unmatched junction bases numbered 13, after V lost 6 bases and J lost 3 bases. Germline V gives CDR1 MNHEY, CDR2 SMNVEV (reference sequence). The CDR3 sequence: CASSAASGRAEETQYF. The DNA for the CDR3 is TGTGCCAGCAGCGCCGCATCTGGGAGGGCCGAAGAGACCCAGTACTTC.

This chain joins TRBV7-6 and TRBJ2-2, with 8 bases that match TRBD1. V was clipped by 5 bases and J by 0 bases; unmatched bases: 5. From germline, CDR1 is SGHVS and CDR2 FNYEAQ. This CDR3 contains 16 residues. The CDR3 spells CASSDRQGPNTGELFF. For the CDR3, the DNA is TGTGCCAGCAGCGATAGACAGGGGCCGAACACCGGGGAGCTGTTTTTT. Combining the CDR3 with reference TRBV7-6 and TRBJ2-2 gives the whole variable domain GAGVSQSPRYKVTKRGQDVALRCDPISGHVSLYWYRQALGQGPEFLTYFNYEAQQDKSGLPNDRFSAERPEGSISTLTIQRTEQRDSAMYRCASSDRQGPNTGELFFGEGSRLTVL.

In this sample, this clone turned up a few times. The chain joins TRBV10-3 to TRBJ1-1, with D unresolved. The CDR3 sequence is 12 residues long. Deletions cut 10 bases from V and 2 bases from J, with 11 bases between. CDR1 and CDR2 (germline): ENHRY, SYGVKD. The CDR3 sequence is CATLGANTEAFF. The CDR3 coding sequence is TGTGCCACCTTGGGAGCTAACACTGAAGCTTTCTTT.

The CDR3 nucleotides read TGTGCCAGCAGGGGGGCGTCAGATACGCAGTATTTT. Translation gives CASRGASDTQYF. The chain couples TRBV28 to TRBJ2-3; perhaps TRBD1 as D (6 bases). Germline V lookup: CDR1 MDHEN, CDR2 SYDVKM. This CDR3 spans 12 amino acids. V was shortened by 6 bases and J by 4 bases, with 8 bases between the two germline ends. The whole variable domain, filled in from reference TRBV28 and TRBJ2-3, reads DVKVTQSSRYLVKRTGEKVFLECVQDMDHENMFWYRQDPGLGLRLIYFSYDVKMKEKGDIPEGYSVSREKKERFSLILESASTNQTSMYLCASRGASDTQYFGPGTRLTVL.

This clone was detected only once. The V gene is TRBV27, the J gene TRBJ1-2; D not certain. Germline values: CDR1 MNHEY, CDR2 SMNVEV (reference sequence). The CDR3 is made up of 13 amino acids. Trimming removed 7 bases at V and 3 bases at J, with 12 bases between. DNA for the CDR3: TGTGCCAGCATGTCGGATAGAGACTATGGCTACACCTTC. This codes for CASMSDRDYGYTF.

V usage is TRBV29-1 and J usage is TRBJ2-3; D gene ambiguous. The V end was cut by 2 bases, the J end by 6 bases, with 9 bases between. This CDR3 has 12 residues. Germline CDR1 and CDR2: SQVTM and ANQGSEA. The CDR3 DNA sequence: TGCAGCGTTGAAAAGACCCCGGATACGCAGTATTTT. It codes for CSVEKTPDTQYF.

The chain recombines TRBV6-6 with TRBJ2-2; a possible D gene is TRBD2 (5 bases). Trimming took off 8 bases at V and 7 bases at J, with 17 bases between the two ends. Germline-derived CDR1 and CDR2 are MNHNY and SVGAGI (reference sequence). The CDR3 totals 14 residues. The CDR3 here is CASQEAGVNGELFF. In DNA, the CDR3 is TGTGCCAGCCAGGAGGCTGGAGTTAACGGGGAGCTGTTTTTT.

The chain joins TRBV24-1 to TRBJ2-4, with 9 nucleotides matching TRBD2. The germline CDR1 and CDR2 sequences are KGHDR and SFDVKD. With V trimmed by 2 bases and J by 8 bases, 6 bases remained unmatched. CDR3 length: 15 residues. CDR3 loop: CATSDSVAGEYIQYF. The CDR3 coding sequence is TGTGCCACCAGTGATTCAGTAGCGGGAGAATACATTCAGTACTTC.